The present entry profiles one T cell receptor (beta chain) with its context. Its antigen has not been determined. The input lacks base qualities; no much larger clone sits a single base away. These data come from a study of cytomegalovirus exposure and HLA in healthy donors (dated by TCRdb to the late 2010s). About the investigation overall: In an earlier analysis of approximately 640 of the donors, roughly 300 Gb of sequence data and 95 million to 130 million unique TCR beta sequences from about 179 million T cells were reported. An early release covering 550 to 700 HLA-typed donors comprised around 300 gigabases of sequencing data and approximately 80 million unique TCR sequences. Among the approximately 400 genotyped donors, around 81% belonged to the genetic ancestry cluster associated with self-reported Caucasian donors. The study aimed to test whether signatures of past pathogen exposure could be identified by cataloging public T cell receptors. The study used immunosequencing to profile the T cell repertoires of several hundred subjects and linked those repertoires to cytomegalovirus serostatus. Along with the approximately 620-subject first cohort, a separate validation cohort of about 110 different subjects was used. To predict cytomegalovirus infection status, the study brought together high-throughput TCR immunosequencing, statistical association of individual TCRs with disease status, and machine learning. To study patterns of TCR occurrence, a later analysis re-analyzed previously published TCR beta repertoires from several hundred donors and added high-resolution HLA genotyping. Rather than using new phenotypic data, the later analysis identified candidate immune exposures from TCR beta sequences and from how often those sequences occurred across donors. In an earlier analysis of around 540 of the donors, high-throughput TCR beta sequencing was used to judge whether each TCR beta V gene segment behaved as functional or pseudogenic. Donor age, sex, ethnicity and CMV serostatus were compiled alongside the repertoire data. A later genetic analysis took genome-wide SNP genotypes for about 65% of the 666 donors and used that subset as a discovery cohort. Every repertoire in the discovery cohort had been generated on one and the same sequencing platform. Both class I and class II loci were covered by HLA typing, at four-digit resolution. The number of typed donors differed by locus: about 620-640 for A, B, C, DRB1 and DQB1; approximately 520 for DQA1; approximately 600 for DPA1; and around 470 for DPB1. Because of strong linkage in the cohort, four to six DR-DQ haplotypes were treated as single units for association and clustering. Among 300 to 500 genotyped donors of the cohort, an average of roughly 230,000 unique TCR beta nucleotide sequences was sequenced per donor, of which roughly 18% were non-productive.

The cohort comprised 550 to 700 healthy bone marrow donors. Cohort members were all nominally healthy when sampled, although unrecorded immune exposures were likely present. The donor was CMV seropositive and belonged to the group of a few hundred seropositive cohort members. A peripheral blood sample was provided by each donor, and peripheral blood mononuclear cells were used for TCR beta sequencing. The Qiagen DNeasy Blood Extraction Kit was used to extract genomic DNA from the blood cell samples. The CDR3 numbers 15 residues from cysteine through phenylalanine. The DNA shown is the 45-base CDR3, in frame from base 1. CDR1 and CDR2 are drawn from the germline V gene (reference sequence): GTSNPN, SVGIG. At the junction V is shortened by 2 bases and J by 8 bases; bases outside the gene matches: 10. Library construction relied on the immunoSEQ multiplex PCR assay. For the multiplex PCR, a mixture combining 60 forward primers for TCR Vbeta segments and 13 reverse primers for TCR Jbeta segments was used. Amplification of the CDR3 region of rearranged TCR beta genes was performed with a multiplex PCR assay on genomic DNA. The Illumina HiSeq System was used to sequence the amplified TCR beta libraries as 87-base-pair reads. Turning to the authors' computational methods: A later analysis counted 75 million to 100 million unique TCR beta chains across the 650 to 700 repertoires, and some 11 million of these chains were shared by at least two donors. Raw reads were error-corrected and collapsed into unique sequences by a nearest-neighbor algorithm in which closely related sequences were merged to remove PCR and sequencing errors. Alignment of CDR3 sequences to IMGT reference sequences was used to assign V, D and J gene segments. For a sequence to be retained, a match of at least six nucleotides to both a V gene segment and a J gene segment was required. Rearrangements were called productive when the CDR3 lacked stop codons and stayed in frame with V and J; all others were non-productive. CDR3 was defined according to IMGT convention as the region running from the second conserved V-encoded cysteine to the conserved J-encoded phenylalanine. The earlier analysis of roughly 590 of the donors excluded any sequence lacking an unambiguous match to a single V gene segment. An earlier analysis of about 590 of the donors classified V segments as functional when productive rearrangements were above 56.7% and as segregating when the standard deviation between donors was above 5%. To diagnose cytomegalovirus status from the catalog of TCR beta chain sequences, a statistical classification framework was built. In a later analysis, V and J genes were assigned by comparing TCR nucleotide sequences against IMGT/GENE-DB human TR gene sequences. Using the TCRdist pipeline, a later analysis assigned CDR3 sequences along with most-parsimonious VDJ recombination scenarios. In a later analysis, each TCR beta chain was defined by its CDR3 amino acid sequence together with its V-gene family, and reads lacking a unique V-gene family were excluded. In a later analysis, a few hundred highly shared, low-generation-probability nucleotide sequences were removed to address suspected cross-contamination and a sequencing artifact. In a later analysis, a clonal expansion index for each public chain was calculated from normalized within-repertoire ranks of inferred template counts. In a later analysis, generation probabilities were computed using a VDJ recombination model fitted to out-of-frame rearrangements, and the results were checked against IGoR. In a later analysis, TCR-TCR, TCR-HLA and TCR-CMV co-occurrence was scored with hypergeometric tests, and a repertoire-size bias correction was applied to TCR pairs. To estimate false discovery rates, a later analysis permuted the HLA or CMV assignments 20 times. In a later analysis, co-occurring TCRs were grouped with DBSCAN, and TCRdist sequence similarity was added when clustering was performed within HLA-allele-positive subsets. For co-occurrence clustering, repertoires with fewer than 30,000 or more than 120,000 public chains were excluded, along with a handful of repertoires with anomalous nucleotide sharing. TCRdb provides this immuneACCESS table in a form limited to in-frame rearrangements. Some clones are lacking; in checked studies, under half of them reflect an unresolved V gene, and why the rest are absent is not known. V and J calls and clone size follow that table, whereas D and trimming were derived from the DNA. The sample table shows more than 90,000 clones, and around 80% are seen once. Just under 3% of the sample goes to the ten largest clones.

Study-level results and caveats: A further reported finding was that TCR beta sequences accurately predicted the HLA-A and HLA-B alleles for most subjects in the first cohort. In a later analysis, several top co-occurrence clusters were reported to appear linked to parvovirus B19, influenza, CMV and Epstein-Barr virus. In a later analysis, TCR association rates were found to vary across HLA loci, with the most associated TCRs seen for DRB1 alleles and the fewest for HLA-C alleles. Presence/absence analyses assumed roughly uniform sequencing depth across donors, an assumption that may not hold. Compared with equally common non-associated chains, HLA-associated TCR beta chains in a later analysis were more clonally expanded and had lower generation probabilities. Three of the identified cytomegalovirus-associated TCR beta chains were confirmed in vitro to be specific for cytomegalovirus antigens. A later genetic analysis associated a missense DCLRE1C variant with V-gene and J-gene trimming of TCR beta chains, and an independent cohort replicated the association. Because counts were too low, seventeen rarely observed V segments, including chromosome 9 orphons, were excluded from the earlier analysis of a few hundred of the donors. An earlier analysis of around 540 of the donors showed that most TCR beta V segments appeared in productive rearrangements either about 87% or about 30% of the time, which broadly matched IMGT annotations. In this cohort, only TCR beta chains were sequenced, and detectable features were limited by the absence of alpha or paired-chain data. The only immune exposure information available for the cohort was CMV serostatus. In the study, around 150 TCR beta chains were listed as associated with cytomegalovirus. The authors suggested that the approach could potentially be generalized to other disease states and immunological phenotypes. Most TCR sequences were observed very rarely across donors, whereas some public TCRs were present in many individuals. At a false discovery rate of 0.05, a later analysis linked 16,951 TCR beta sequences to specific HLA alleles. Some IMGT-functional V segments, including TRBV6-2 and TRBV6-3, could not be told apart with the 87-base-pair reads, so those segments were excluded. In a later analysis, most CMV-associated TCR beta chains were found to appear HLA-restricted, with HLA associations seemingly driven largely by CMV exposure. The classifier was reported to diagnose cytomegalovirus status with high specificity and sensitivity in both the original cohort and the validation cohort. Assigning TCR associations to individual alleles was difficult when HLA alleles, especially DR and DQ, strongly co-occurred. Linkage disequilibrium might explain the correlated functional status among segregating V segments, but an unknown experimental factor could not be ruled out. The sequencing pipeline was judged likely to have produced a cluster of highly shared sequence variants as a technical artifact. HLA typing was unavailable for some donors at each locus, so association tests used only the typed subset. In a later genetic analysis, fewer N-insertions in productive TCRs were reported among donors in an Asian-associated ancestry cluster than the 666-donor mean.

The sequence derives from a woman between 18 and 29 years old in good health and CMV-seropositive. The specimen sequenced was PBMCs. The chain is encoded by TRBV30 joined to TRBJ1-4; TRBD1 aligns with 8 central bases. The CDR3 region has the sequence CAWSYPTGEAEKLFF. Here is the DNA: TGTGCCTGGAGTTACCCGACAGGGGAAGCGGAAAAACTGTTTTTT. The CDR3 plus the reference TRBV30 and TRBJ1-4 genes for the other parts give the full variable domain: SQTIHQWPATLVQPVGSPLSLECTVEGTSNPNLYWYRQAAGRGLQLLFYSVGIGQISSEVPQNLSASRPQDRQFILSSKKLLLSDSGFYLCAWSYPTGEAEKLFFGSGTQLSVL.